The 27 T cell receptor beta chains below all came from one sample that was sequenced in a study of blood T cell repertoires in COVID-19. Clones were read by immunoSEQ multiplex PCR, and TCRdb kept only the in-frame ones, dropping some. The sample yields some 150,000 clones, about 83% seen once. The specimen sequenced was PBMCs or T cells enriched from blood (not recorded which). These receptors were obtained from a woman aged 45-65 years who had been exposed to COVID-19.

This sequence joins TRBV4-1 and TRBJ2-1; TRBD2 agrees at 8 bases. The germline gives CDR1 MGHRA, CDR2 YSYEKL. The CDR3 is made up of 16 amino acids. V gave up 1 base and J gave up 5 bases; unmatched junction bases: 7. CDR3 DNA: TGCGCCAGCAGCCAAGTCGGGCTAGCGGGCAACAATGAGCAGTTCTTC. This encodes CASSQVGLAGNNEQFF.

The chain combines TRBV15 with TRBJ2-3; possible D gene TRBD1, 6 bases. CDR1 is LNHNV, CDR2 YYDKDF, per germline (reference sequence). With 4 bases removed from V and 0 bases from J, the gap between germline ends came to 17 bases. The CDR3 spans 17 residues. This CDR3 reads CATSITGKASSTDTQYF. The CDR3 DNA reads TGTGCCACCAGCATTACAGGGAAGGCTTCTAGCACAGATACGCAGTATTTT.

This clone was counted a single time. This chain connects TRBV10-3 to TRBJ2-7; 7 positions agree with TRBD2. Looked up from germline, CDR1 is ENHRY and CDR2 is SYGVKD. Trimming at V came to 3 bases and at J to 3 bases, leaving 8 bases not matched to a gene. There are 15 residues in the CDR3. CDR3 sequence (DNA): TGTGCCATCAGTGATCCGGGACTACTTAACTACGAGCAGTACTTC. Encoded protein: CAISDPGLLNYEQYF.

This chain joins TRBV15 and TRBJ2-7, with 7 bases aligning to TRBD1. Germline V gene lookup returns CDR1 LNHNV and CDR2 YYDKDF (reference sequence). The CDR3 length is 15 residues. V dropped 3 bases and J dropped 4; count of bases not matched to a gene: 9. CDR3 DNA sequence: TGTGCCACCAGCAGCCCGGGACAGCGGCTTTACGAGCAGTACTTC. It yields the protein CATSSPGQRLYEQYF.

The J gene is TRBJ1-2, the V gene TRBV7-2; TRBD1 aligns across 9 bases. The CDR3 runs to 14 residues. Germline CDR1 is SGHTA and CDR2 is FQGNSA. Germline trimming cut 0 bases from V and 6 bases from J; bases unmatched to any gene: 2. The CDR3 sequence is CASSLAGTGNGYTF. The CDR3 DNA reads TGTGCCAGCAGCTTAGCCGGGACAGGGAATGGCTACACCTTC.

The chain carries TRBV11-3 and TRBJ2-1; D is perhaps TRBD1 (6 bases). Germline values: CDR1 SGHNT, CDR2 YENEEA. V was shortened by 4 bases and J by 4 bases, with 8 bases between the two germline ends. The CDR3 is 13 amino acids. CDR3 DNA: TGTGCCAGCAGCTGGGACAATTACAATGAGCAGTTCTTC. Translating it yields CASSWDNYNEQFF.

There are a few counts of this clone. V gene TRBV5-4 combines with J gene TRBJ2-7, with a tentative D call TRBD1 (5 bases). CDR1 SGHNT and CDR2 YYREEE come from the germline V gene (reference sequence). The CDR3 extends over 13 amino acids. The V end was cut by 0 bases, the J end by 3 bases, with 7 bases between. CDR3 protein: CASSLGGDYEQYF. The CDR3 DNA follows: TGTGCCAGCAGCTTGGGGGGCGACTACGAGCAGTACTTC. Filled out from reference TRBV5-4 and TRBJ2-7, the complete variable domain reads ETGVTQSPTHLIKTRGQQVTLRCSSQSGHNTVSWYQQALGQGPQFIFQYYREEENGRGNFPPRFSGLQFPNYSSELNVNALELDDSALYLCASSLGGDYEQYFGPGTRLTVT.

The chain joins TRBV19 to TRBJ1-5; 7 positions agree with TRBD1. The CDR3 runs 15 residues. V lost 4 bases to trimming and J lost 8 bases; unmatched junction nucleotides: 11. Germline V gene lookup returns CDR1 LNHDA and CDR2 SQIVND (reference sequence). The CDR3 spells CASSRTGGYSEPQHF. The CDR3, as DNA: TGTGCCAGTAGTAGGACAGGCGGATATTCGGAGCCCCAGCATTTT. The entire variable domain, with the rest obtained from reference TRBV19 and TRBJ1-5, is as follows: DGGITQSPKYLFRKEGQNVTLSCEQNLNHDAMYWYRQDPGQGLRLIYYSQIVNDFQKGDIAEGYSVSREKKESFPLTVTSAQKNPTAFYLCASSRTGGYSEPQHFGDGTRLSIL.

The chain couples TRBV30 to TRBJ1-3; maybe TRBD1 (5 bases). Germline V gene sequence: CDR1 GTSNPN, CDR2 SVGIG (reference sequence). CDR3 length equals 13 residues. Trimming stripped 4 bases from V and 2 bases from J, with 9 bases between. The CDR3 DNA reads TGTGCCTGGACGTCAGGGACTGGAAACACCATATATTTT. It translates to CAWTSGTGNTIYF.

Only a few counts were recorded for this clone. The CDR3 nucleotides are TGTGCCATCACCACCGGGACAGGGGGCTTGAACACTGAAGCTTTCTTT. This gives the protein CAITTGTGGLNTEAFF. This chain connects TRBV10-3 to TRBJ1-1, with TRBD1 matching 12 bases. Unmatched junction bases numbered 6, after V lost 7 bases and J lost 0 bases. CDR1 is ENHRY, CDR2 SYGVKD, per germline. The CDR3 spans 16 residues.

J is TRBJ2-1 and V is TRBV20-1; D is unclear. V lost 0 bases and J lost 8, with 5 bases in between. This CDR3 comprises 11 residues. Germline loops: CDR1 DFQATT, CDR2 SNEGSKA (reference sequence). The CDR3 sequence is CSARDVDEQFF. In nucleotides, the CDR3 is TGCAGTGCTAGAGATGTCGATGAGCAGTTCTTC.

This sequence joins TRBV18 and TRBJ1-1, with 9 bases that match TRBD1. V lost 5 bases and J lost 5; bases outside the gene matches: 3. Per germline, CDR1 KGHSH and CDR2 LQKENI. This CDR3 has 13 amino acids. The CDR3 DNA follows: TGTGCCAGCTCAACGGACAGGGGTACTGAAGCTTTCTTT. Protein: CASSTDRGTEAFF.

The table lists this clone with many counts. Other DNA sequences in the same sample also yield this CDR3. The V and J genes are TRBV19 and TRBJ2-7; D possibly corresponds to TRBD1 (5 bases). Germline CDR1 is LNHDA and CDR2 is SQIVND (reference sequence). V lost 3 bases to trimming and J lost 6 bases, with 12 bases between them. This CDR3 contains 13 residues. The CDR3 loop is CASSIGALSEQYF. In DNA form, the CDR3 reads TGTGCCAGTAGTATTGGGGCATTGAGCGAGCAGTACTTC.

As DNA, the CDR3 is TGTGCCAGCAGCCGCGAAATAACAGGGACCTACACCTTC. Protein: CASSREITGTYTF. This sequence joins TRBV12-3 or TRBV12-4 and TRBJ1-2; perhaps TRBD1 as D (6 bases). V lost 6 bases, J lost 10 bases, and 18 bases lay in between. The CDR3 totals 13 residues.

The table lists this clone with a count of one. The chain links TRBV13 to TRBJ1-3; tentative D call: TRBD1 (5 bases). CDR3 length: 17 amino acids. Germline values: CDR1 PRHDT, CDR2 FYEKMQ (reference sequence). Deletions cut 8 bases from V and 0 bases from J, with 20 bases between. Here the CDR3 reads CASAFWGSLSSGNTIYF. The DNA of the CDR3 is TGTGCCAGCGCCTTCTGGGGCTCCCTGAGCTCTGGAAACACCATATATTTT.

The V call is TRBV6-2 or TRBV6-3, the J call TRBJ1-1; D remains ambiguous. The V and J ends lost 2 bases and 2 bases respectively, with 9 bases between them. The germline CDR1 and CDR2 sequences are MNHEY and SVGEGT. The CDR3 spans 14 residues. CDR3 coding DNA: TGTGCCAGCAGTTACCAGAGGTTCAACACTGAAGCTTTCTTT. Translating it yields CASSYQRFNTEAFF.

The chain recombines TRBV6-5 with TRBJ1-2; no clear D gene. The V end lost 6 bases, the J end lost 0 bases, and 14 bases lay between the germline ends. Germline V gene sequence: CDR1 MNHEY, CDR2 SVGAGI. This CDR3 has 15 amino acids. The CDR3 DNA sequence: TGTGCCAGCAGACACCCAACGAAAGCTAACTATGGCTACACCTTC. This translates into CASRHPTKANYGYTF.

This chain uses TRBV4-2 with TRBJ2-3; TRBD2 agrees at 12 bases. Germline assignment: CDR1 LGHNA and CDR2 YNFKEQ. V shed 3 bases and J 2 bases; nucleotides not matched to a gene: 6. CDR3 length equals 17 residues. The CDR3 protein is CASSHALAGGHTDTQYF. CDR3 in DNA: TGTGCCAGCAGCCACGCACTAGCGGGGGGCCACACAGATACGCAGTATTTT.

The chain recombines TRBV2 with TRBJ1-5; TRBD1 matches 7 bases. The germline CDR1 and CDR2 sequences are SNHLY and FYNNEI. After removal of 4 bases from V and 4 bases from J, the junction contained 1 base not matched to a gene. The length of the CDR3 is 13 residues. The CDR3 is CASSVTGNQPQHF. The CDR3, as DNA: TGTGCCAGCAGTGTGACAGGGAATCAGCCCCAGCATTTT.

A few counts support this clone. J is TRBJ1-1 and V is TRBV7-2; 8 bases align to TRBD1. The length of the CDR3 is 14 residues. Germline V gene data show CDR1 as SGHTA and CDR2 as FQGNSA. With V trimmed by 3 bases and J by 3 bases, 3 bases remained unmatched. The CDR3 sequence is CASSFRGPDTEAFF. CDR3 DNA sequence: TGTGCCAGCAGCTTCAGGGGGCCCGACACTGAAGCTTTCTTT.

In this sample, this clone turned up a few times. This chain uses TRBV19 with TRBJ2-7; 7 positions match TRBD1. The CDR3 runs 15 residues. V was clipped by 7 bases and J by 0 bases; unmatched bases: 9. Looked up from germline, CDR1 is LNHDA and CDR2 is SQIVND (reference sequence). DNA of the CDR3: TGTGCCAGTACCCTTGGAACAGGGGTCTCCTACGAGCAGTACTTC. It is translated as CASTLGTGVSYEQYF.

The V and J genes are TRBV25-1 and TRBJ2-2, with D maybe TRBD2 (5 bases). Trimming took off 5 bases at V and 2 bases at J, with 15 bases between the two ends. The CDR3 spans 16 residues. The germline CDR1 and CDR2 sequences are MGHDK and SYGVNS. The CDR3 here is CASSPNVGVNTGELFF. In DNA form, the CDR3 reads TGTGCCAGCAGTCCGAATGTCGGGGTAAACACCGGGGAGCTGTTTTTT.

The CDR3 protein is CASGGFTDTQYF. CDR3 bases: TGTGCCAGCGGGGGCTTCACAGATACGCAGTATTTT. The gene calls are TRBV6-5 and TRBJ2-3; the D gene is possibly TRBD1 (6 bases). Germline assignment: CDR1 MNHEY and CDR2 SVGAGI. The CDR3 is 12 amino acids. Trimming left V 8 bases short and J 2 bases short, with 8 bases between.

This rearrangement joins TRBV4-1 to TRBJ1-2; TRBD1 matches 7 bases. This CDR3 region has 14 residues. Germline lookup yields CDR1 MGHRA and CDR2 YSYEKL. Losses at the gene ends were 3 bases for V and 4 bases for J; bases not matched to a gene: 5. CDR3 protein: CASSQEDRTYGYTF. Here the CDR3 DNA reads TGCGCCAGCAGCCAGGAGGACAGGACCTATGGCTACACCTTC.

This clone was recorded only once. The rearrangement joins TRBV7-3 to TRBJ1-1; 10 bases map to TRBD1. This CDR3 has 15 residues. J gave up 1 base and V 4 bases, and 3 bases lay outside the gene matches. The germline gives CDR1 SGHTA, CDR2 FQGTGA. The CDR3 DNA sequence: TGTGCCAGCAGCTCACGGGACAGGGGGAACACTGAAGCTTTCTTT. Its protein is CASSSRDRGNTEAFF.

The genes are TRBV7-6 and TRBJ1-2; no firm D call. CDR1 and CDR2 (germline): SGHVS, FNYEAQ. Deletions cut 0 bases from V and 7 bases from J, with 9 bases between. This CDR3 is built from 13 residues. The CDR3 loop reads CASSLAGPSGYTF. The CDR3 nucleotides read TGTGCCAGCAGCTTAGCCGGTCCCTCTGGCTACACCTTC.

V gene TRBV6-6 combines with J gene TRBJ2-7; no clear D. V was trimmed by 3 bases and J by 6 bases, leaving 12 bases between them. This CDR3 has 13 amino acids. Germline assignment: CDR1 MNHNY and CDR2 SVGAGI (reference sequence). The chain's CDR3 is CASSYVQPGEQYF. CDR3 nucleotide sequence: TGTGCCAGCAGTTATGTCCAACCGGGCGAGCAGTACTTC.